This is a list of T cell receptor beta chains from one sample in a study of OX40 agonist ivuxolimab in advanced cancers. Sequencing used immunoSEQ multiplex PCR; TCRdb keeps in-frame clones, though not all of them. The profile shows over 75,000 clones, 94% of them singletons. The material sequenced was CD4+ or CD8+ T cells sorted from blood, taken in a trial of the OX40 agonist ivuxolimab. The origin of the receptors is an adult with an advanced solid tumor such as melanoma, head and neck, liver or kidney cancer. Each CDR3 is given with its conserved first and last residue. The order of the fields is CDR3 protein, V gene.

CASSSTGSPLHF TRBV13
CASLTPGPRETQYF TRBV6-6
CASSGTSGGANEQFF TRBV4-1
CASSPQNTEAFF TRBV5-6
CASSPGQKDGNTIYF TRBV23-1
CASSDLGVGNTIYF TRBV13
CASSLFRTGGDYDGNTIYF TRBV28
CASSIGSSGANVLTF TRBV19
CASSLSARGDYGYTF TRBV27
CASKLGGEQFF TRBV6-1
CASSQPTGGYNSPLHF TRBV4-1
CASSPSGGRYFTDTQYF TRBV7-2
CASSVGLGEYEQFF TRBV9
CASSGVPGQGPLNSTLTNEKLFF TRBV2
CASRHTGELFF TRBV19
CASGSRDSYEQYF TRBV27
CASTPGTSMNTEAFF TRBV19
CASSLGGPLNTEAFF TRBV27
CAISESEGRQQYF TRBV10-3
CASSLSPGGNQPQHF TRBV11-2
CASSVAPLASASYNEQFF TRBV9
CASSLTSGSGANVLTF TRBV19
CASSLGTSSGGELFF TRBV7-2